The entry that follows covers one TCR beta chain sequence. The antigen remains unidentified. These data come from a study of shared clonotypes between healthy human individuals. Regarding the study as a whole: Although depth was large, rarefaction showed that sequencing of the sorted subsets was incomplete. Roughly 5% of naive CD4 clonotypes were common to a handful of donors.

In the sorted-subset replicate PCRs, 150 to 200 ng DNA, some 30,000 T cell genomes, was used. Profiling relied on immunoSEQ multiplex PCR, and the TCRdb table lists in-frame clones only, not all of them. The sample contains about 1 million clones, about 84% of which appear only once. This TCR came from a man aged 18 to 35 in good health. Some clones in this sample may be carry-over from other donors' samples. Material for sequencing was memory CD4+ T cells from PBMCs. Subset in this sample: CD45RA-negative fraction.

The CDR3 sequence: CSAASPDTQYF. CDR3 sequence (DNA): TGCAGTGCTGCTAGTCCAGATACGCAGTATTTT. The rearrangement joins TRBV20-1 to TRBJ2-3; D ambiguous. With 5 bases removed from V and 4 bases from J, the gap between germline ends came to 7 bases. The CDR3 is 11 amino acids. Germline loops: CDR1 DFQATT, CDR2 SNEGSKA (reference sequence).